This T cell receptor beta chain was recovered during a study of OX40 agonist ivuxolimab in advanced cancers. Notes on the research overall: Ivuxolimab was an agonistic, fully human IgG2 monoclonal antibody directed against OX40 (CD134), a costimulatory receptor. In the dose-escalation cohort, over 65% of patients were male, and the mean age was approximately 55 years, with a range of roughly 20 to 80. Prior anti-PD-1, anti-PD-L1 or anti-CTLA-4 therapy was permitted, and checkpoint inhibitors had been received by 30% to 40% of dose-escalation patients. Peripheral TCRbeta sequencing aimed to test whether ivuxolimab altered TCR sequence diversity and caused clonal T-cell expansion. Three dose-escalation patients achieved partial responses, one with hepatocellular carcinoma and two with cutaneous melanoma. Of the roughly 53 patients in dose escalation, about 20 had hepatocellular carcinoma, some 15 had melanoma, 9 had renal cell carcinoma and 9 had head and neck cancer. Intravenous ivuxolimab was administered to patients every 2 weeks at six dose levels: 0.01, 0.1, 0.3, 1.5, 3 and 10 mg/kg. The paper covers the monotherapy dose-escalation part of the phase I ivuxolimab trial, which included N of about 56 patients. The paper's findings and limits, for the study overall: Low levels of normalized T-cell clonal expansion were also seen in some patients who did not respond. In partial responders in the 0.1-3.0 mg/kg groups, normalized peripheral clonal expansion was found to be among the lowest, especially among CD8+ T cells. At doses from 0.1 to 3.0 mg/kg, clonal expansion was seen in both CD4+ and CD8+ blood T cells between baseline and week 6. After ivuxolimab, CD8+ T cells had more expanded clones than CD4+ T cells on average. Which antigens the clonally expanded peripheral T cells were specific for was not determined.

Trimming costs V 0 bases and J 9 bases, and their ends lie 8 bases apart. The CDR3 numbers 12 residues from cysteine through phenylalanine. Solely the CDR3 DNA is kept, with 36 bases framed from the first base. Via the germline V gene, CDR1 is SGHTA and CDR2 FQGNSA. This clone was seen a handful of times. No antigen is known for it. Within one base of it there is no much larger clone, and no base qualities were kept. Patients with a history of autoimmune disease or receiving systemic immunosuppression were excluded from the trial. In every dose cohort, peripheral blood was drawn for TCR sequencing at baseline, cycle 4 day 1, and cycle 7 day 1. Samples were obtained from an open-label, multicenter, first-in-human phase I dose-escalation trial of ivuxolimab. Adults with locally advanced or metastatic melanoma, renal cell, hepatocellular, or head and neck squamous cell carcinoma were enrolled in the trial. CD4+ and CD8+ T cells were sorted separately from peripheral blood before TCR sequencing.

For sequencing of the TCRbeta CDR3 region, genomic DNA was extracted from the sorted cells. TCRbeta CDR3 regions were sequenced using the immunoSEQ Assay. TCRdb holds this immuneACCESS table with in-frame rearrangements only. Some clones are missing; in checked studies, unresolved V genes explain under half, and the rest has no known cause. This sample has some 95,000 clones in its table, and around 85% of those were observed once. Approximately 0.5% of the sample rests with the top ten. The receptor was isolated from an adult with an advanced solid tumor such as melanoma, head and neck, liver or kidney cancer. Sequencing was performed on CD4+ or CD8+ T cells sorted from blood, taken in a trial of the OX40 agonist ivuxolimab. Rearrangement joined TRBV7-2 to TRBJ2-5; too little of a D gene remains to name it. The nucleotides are TGTGCCAGCAGCTTAGCCCTAGATGCCCAGTACTTC. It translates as CASSLALDAQYF.